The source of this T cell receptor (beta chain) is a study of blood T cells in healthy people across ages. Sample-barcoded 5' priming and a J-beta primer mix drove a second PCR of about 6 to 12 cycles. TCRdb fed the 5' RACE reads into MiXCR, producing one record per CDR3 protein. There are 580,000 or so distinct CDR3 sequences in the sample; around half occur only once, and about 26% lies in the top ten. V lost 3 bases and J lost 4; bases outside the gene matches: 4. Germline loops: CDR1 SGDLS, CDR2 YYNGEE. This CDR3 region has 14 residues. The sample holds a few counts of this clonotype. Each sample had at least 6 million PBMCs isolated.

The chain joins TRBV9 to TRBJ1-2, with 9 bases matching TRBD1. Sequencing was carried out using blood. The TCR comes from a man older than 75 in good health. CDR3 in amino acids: CASSDQTGGYGYTF. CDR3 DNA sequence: TGTGCCAGCAGCGACCAGACAGGGGGCTATGGCTACACCTTC.